These T cell receptor beta chains were read from a single sample in a study of T cells in tuberculosis. Data came from immunoSEQ multiplex PCR; TCRdb stores just in-frame clones and leaves some out. The profile shows about 10,000 clones, 85% to 95% of them singletons. The specimen sequenced was PBMCs. The receptor source for this set is an adult with tuberculosis. Both conserved end residues are part of each CDR3.

v_call	j_call	cdr3_length	cdr3_aa
TRBV2	TRBJ1-4	15	CASSLPREAAGKLFF
TRBV9	TRBJ2-2	18	CASSSDGLAGGGTGELFF
TRBV25-1	TRBJ1-1	12	CASSADSTEAFF
TRBV29-1	TRBJ2-5	13	CSVLGTVRETQYF
TRBV9	TRBJ2-3	15	CASRATSDSTDTQYF
TRBV30	TRBJ2-5	17	CAWSVEKGLAGVETQYF
TRBV2	TRBJ2-2	13	CASSRGNTGELFF
TRBV6-1	TRBJ1-5	15	CASMSKIHSNQPQHF
TRBV30	TRBJ2-3	15	CAWSVDSGSTDTQYF
TRBV2	TRBJ2-1	12	CASTVSGGEQFF
TRBV5-1	TRBJ2-1	15	CASSLVAGGRNEQFF
TRBV1	TRBJ1-2	16	CTSSPPLWGLIYGYTF
TRBV10-1	TRBJ2-1	12	CASSHRGDEQFF
TRBV5-1	TRBJ2-1	17	CASSLSGGVGPLNEQFF
TRBV11-2	TRBJ2-7	14	CASSHLSSAYEQYF
TRBV12-2	TRBJ2-1	14	CASRSVAGGLVQFF
TRBV19	TRBJ1-1	14	CASSIWGGRTEAFF
TRBV18	TRBJ2-7	15	CASSPGQGRAYEQYF
TRBV28	TRBJ1-6	18	CASSFSTGGGQPYSPLHF
TRBV7-2	TRBJ1-6	15	CASSLQGALNSPLHF
TRBV4-1	TRBJ2-1	16	CASSLGLAGGNNEQFF
TRBV25-1	TRBJ2-1	12	CASSQKHNEQFF
TRBV18	TRBJ2-7	16	CASSPGLAGSSYEQYF
TRBV2	TRBJ2-7	13	CAKGGNKGYEQYF
TRBV5-6	TRBJ2-7	11	CASSSLGEQYF
TRBV6-6	TRBJ2-5	16	CASSNRGQHGQETQYF
TRBV5-5	TRBJ2-7	14	CASSTHGSSGEQYF
TRBV5-1	TRBJ2-7	15	CASSLGRDLNYEQYF
TRBV29-1	TRBJ2-7	11	CSVRGKYEQYF
TRBV10-1	TRBJ1-2	14	CASNWAGTFYGYTF
TRBV10-3	TRBJ2-1	16	CAISVALAEVHNEQFF
TRBV5-5	TRBJ2-3	14	CASSLGTETDTQYF
TRBV11-2	TRBJ2-6	16	CASSLNRISGANVLTF
TRBV19	TRBJ2-6	14	CASSIDLWQGGLTF
TRBV27	TRBJ2-5	18	CASSFGAGVLLGQETQYF
TRBV7-9	TRBJ1-1	16	CASSPRDRAANTEAFF
TRBV2	TRBJ2-7	13	CASRRGTGWEQYF
TRBV30	TRBJ2-7	14	CAWKLRDRGNEQYF